The T cell receptor beta chain described here comes from a study of identifying expanded T cells in peripheral blood. Repertoires were generated with immunoSEQ multiplex PCR, while TCRdb's copy carries only in-frame clones and drops some. The sample shows about 90,000 clones, approximately 81% of them seen only once. A word on this clone: Its target is unknown.

This CDR3 has 11 residues. CDR1 and CDR2 (germline): DFQATT, SNEGSKA (reference sequence). Points from the study as a whole: Technical replicates showed 0.9 to 1.5 changed clones; roughly two weeks about 16; four weeks 19. Variance in clone template counts between approximately two-week samples significantly increased with total template count across all healthy donors.

The receptor comes from a person aged 18-70 years in good health. The chain links TRBV20-1 to TRBJ1-6; D is ambiguous. Specimen: blood. In DNA form, the CDR3 reads TGCAGCGCGAGGAGGAATTCACCCCTCCACTTT. This translates into CSARRNSPLHF.